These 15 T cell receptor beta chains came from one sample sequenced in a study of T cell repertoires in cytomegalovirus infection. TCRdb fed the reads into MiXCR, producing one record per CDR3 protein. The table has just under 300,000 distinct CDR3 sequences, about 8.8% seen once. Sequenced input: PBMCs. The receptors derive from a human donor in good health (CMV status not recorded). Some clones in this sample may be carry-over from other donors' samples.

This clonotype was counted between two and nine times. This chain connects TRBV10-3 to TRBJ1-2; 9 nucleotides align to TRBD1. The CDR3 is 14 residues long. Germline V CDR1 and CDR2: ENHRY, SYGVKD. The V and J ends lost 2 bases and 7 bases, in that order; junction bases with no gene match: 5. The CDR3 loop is CAISENRGQRGYTF. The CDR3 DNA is TGTGCCATCAGTGAGAACAGGGGGCAACGTGGCTACACCTTC.

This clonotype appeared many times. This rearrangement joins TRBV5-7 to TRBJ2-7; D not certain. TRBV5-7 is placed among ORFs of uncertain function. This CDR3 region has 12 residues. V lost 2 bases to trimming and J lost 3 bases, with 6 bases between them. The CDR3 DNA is TGTGCCAGCAGCTTATGCTTCTACGAGCAGTACGTC. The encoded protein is CASSLCFYEQYV.

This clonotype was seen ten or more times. CDR3 sequence: CASKTGKTYEQYV. The CDR3, as DNA: TGCGCCAGCAAAACAGGGAAGACCTACGAGCAGTACGTC. The chain employs TRBV23-1 and TRBJ2-7, with D possibly TRBD1 on 6 matching bases. TRBV23-1 is treated as an ORF (open reading frame) with a function not yet certain. V dropped 7 bases and J dropped 2 bases, with 12 bases sitting between them. The CDR3 totals 13 residues.

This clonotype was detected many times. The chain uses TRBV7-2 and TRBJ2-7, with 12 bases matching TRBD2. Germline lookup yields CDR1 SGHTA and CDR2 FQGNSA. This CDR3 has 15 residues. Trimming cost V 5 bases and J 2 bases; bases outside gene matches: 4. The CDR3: CASSHGTSGPYEQYV. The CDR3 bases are TGTGCCAGCAGCCACGGGACTAGCGGGCCCTACGAGCAGTACGTC.

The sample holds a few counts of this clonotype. The CDR3 nucleotides are TGCAGTGCTCGGGACTATGGGGGGCTACAAGAGACCCAGTACTTC. Its translation: CSARDYGGLQETQYF. The rearrangement uses TRBV20-1 and TRBJ2-5; tentative D call: TRBD2 (7 bases). With 5 bases removed from V and 2 bases from J, the gap between germline ends came to 18 bases. The CDR3 has 15 amino acids. Per the germline V gene, CDR1 is DFQATT and CDR2 is SNEGSKA (reference sequence).

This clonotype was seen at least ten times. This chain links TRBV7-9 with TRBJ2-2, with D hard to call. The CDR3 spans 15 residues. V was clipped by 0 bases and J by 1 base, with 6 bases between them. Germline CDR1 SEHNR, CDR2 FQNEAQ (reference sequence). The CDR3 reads CASSLAGMNTGELFF. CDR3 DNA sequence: TGTGCCAGCAGCTTAGCGGGGATGAACACCGGGGAGCTGTTTTTT.

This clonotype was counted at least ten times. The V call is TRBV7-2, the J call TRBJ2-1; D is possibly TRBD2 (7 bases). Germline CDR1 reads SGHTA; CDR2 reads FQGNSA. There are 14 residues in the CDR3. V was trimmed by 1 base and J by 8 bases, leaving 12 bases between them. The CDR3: CASSLVGGGDEQFF. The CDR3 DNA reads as TGTGCCAGCAGCTTAGTTGGAGGGGGGGATGAGCAGTTCTTC.

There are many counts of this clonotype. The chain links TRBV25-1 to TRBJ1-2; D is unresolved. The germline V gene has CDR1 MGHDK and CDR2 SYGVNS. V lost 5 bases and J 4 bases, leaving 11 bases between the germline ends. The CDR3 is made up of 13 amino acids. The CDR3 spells CASSPLWAYGYTF. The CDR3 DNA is TGTGCCAGCAGTCCCCTGTGGGCCTATGGCTACACCTTC.

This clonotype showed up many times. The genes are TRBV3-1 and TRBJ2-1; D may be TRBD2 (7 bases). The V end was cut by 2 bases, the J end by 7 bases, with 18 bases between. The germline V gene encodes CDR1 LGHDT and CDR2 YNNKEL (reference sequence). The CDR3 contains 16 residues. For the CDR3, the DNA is TGTGCCAGCAGCCAAAGGAACGGGGGGCCCCGAAATGAGCAGTTCTTC. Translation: CASSQRNGGPRNEQFF.

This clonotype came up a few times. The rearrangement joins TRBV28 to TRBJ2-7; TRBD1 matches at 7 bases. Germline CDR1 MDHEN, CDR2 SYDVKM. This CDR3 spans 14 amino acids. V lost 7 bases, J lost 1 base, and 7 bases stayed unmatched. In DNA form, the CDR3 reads TGTGCCAGCAACGAAGGGGGACAGTCCTACGAGCAGTACGTC. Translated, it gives CASNEGGQSYEQYV.

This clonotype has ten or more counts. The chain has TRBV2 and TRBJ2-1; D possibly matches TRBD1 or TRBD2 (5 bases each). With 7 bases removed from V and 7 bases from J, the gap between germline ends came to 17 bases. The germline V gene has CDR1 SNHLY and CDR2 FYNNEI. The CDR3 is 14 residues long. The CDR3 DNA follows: TGTGCCAGCAAAGAGGGGCTCGGGTGGAATGAGCAGTTCTTC. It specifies CASKEGLGWNEQFF.

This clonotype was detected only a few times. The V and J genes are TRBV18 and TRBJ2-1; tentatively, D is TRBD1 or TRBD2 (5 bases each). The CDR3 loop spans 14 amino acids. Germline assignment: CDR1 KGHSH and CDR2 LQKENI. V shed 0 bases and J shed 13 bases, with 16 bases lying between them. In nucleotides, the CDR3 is TGTGCCAGCTCACCACCTGGGACCCCTAACACCCAGTTCTTC. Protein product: CASSPPGTPNTQFF.

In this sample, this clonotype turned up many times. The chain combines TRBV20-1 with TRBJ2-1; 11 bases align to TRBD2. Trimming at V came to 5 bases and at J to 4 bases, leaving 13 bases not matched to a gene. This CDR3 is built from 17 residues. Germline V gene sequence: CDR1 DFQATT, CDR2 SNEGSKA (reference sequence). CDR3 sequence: CSAEVLAGGREYNEQFF. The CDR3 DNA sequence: TGCAGTGCTGAGGTCCTAGCGGGGGGCCGCGAGTACAATGAGCAGTTCTTC.

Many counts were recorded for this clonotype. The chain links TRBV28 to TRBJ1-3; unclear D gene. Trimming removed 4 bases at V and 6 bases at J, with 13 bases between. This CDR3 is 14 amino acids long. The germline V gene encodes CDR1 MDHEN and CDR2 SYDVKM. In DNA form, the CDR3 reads TGTGCCAGCAGTTCACGGACTATTTCAAACACCATATATTTT. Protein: CASSSRTISNTIYF.

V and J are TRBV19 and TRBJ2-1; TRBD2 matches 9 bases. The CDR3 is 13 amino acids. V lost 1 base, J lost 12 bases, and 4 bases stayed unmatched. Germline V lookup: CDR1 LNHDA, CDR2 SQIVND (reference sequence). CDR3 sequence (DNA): TGTGCCAGTAGTATAGTTGATAGCGGGGGGCAGTTCTTC. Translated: CASSIVDSGGQFF.